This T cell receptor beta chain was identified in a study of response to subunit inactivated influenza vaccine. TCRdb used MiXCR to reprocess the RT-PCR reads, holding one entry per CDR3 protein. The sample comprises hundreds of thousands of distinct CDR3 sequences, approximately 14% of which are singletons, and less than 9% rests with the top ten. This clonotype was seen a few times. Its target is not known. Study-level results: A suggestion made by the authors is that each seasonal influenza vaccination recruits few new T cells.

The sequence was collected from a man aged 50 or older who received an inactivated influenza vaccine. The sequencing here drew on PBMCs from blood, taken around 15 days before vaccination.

Written as DNA, the CDR3 is TGCAGTGCTAGAGTCCGACGGGACAGGGGCTACGAGCAGTACTTC. It codes for CSARVRRDRGYEQYF. V is TRBV20-1 and J is TRBJ2-7; TRBD1 matches at 10 bases. The CDR3 has 15 amino acids. With V trimmed by 1 base and J by 3 bases, 6 bases remained unmatched. Germline V lookup: CDR1 DFQATT, CDR2 SNEGSKA (reference sequence).